This is a list of T cell receptor beta chains from one sample in a study of cytomegalovirus exposure and HLA in healthy donors. Some clones are missing from TCRdb's copy, which holds only in-frame ones; the method was immunoSEQ multiplex PCR. The sample holds about 82,000 clones; 60% to 80% are singletons and the top ten take 6.2%. Sequencing was performed on PBMCs. The receptor source for this set is a woman between 45 and 65 years old in good health and CMV-seropositive. Each CDR3 is given with its conserved first and last residue. The order of the fields is CDR3 DNA, CDR3 protein, J gene, V gene, clone size, D gene. A D gene is named only where the DNA matches it firmly. Clone size appears in some rows only: once, few, many, or a class for an expanded clone.

TGTGCCAGCAGTTTAGCAGGGGAAGATACGCAGTATTTT	CASSLAGEDTQYF	TRBJ2-3	TRBV28	-	-
TGTGCCAGTAGTAGGGGGGGCGCAGATACGCAGTATTTT	CASSRGGADTQYF	TRBJ2-3	TRBV19	-	-
TGCGCCAGCAGGACTGGGACAGAGAACACTGAAGCTTTCTTT	CASRTGTENTEAFF	TRBJ1-1	TRBV10-2	-	TRBD1
TGTGCCAGCAGGGACAGGGGCACAGATACGCAGTATTTT	CASRDRGTDTQYF	TRBJ2-3	TRBV13	-	TRBD1
TGTGCCTGGAGTATAGGGGACTACAACAATGAGCAGTTCTTC	CAWSIGDYNNEQFF	TRBJ2-1	TRBV30	-	TRBD2
TGCGCCAGCAGTGCCCTAGCGGGAGTCGGGAGTGAGCAGTTCTTC	CASSALAGVGSEQFF	TRBJ2-1	TRBV10-1	few	TRBD2
TGTGCCAGCAGCGCTGACAGGGGGTTTAGTCAGCCCCAGCATTTT	CASSADRGFSQPQHF	TRBJ1-5	TRBV2	-	TRBD1
TGCGCCAGCAGCCAGGACTGGGAAAATCAGCCCCAGCATTTT	CASSQDWENQPQHF	TRBJ1-5	TRBV4-1	few	-
TGTGCCAGCAGAACCGGTGGCACTGAAGCTTTCTTT	CASRTGGTEAFF	TRBJ1-1	TRBV28	-	-
TGTGCCAGCAGCCCGGGCGGGAGAGGAAACACCATATATTTT	CASSPGGRGNTIYF	TRBJ1-3	TRBV5-6	-	-
TGTGCCAGCAGCTTCGGACTAGCGGGAGCATACAATGAGCAGTTCTTC	CASSFGLAGAYNEQFF	TRBJ2-1	TRBV5-6	-	TRBD2
TGTGCCAGCAGCCAGGGACTAGCGGGAGGGCCTAATATGGAGACCCAGTACTTC	CASSQGLAGGPNMETQYF	TRBJ2-5	TRBV7-3	once	TRBD2
TGTGCCAGCAGTGAATATGGGCCGGGACAGAACGCCAACAATGAGCAGTTCTTC	CASSEYGPGQNANNEQFF	TRBJ2-1	TRBV25-1	-	TRBD1
TGTGCCAGCAGCTTGGGGGGTGGGACTGGGGGCTACACCTTC	CASSLGGGTGGYTF	TRBJ1-2	TRBV5-4	few	-
TGTGCCAGTAGTGCCGCAGGGGGAGCGACTGGGGCCAACGTCCTGACTTTC	CASSAAGGATGANVLTF	TRBJ2-6	TRBV19	-	TRBD1
TGTGCCAGCTCCCCAGACATAAACAATCAGCCCCAGCATTTT	CASSPDINNQPQHF	TRBJ1-5	TRBV18	once	-
TGTGCCACCAGCAGAGTAGGGGCCGGGCCCCAGCATTTT	CATSRVGAGPQHF	TRBJ1-5	TRBV15	-	-
TGTGCCAGCAGCTTACAGGGGTCCGGCTACACCTTC	CASSLQGSGYTF	TRBJ1-2	TRBV7-3	-	-
TGCAGCGTGACAGGAGGTGAAAAACTGTTTTTT	CSVTGGEKLFF	TRBJ1-4	TRBV29-1	-	-
TGCAGCGCCCCAGGGGTCTACAATGAGCAGTTCTTC	CSAPGVYNEQFF	TRBJ2-1	TRBV29-1	-	-
TGTGCCAGCAGCACGGGGTATTTGAACACTGAAGCTTTCTTT	CASSTGYLNTEAFF	TRBJ1-1	TRBV28	-	-
TGCGCCAGCAGCCCAGCGGGACAAAGCTATGGCTACACCTTC	CASSPAGQSYGYTF	TRBJ1-2	TRBV5-1	-	-
TGCGCCAGCAGTATGAGCGGGAGGGCCGCAGATACGCAGTATTTT	CASSMSGRAADTQYF	TRBJ2-3	TRBV5-1	-	TRBD2
TGTGCCAGCAGCTTAGGCACAGCAATAAATGAAAAACTGTTTTTT	CASSLGTAINEKLFF	TRBJ1-4	TRBV7-9	-	-
TGTGCCAGCGGAGGACAGGGGGTCCACGAGCAGTACTTC	CASGGQGVHEQYF	TRBJ2-7	TRBV2	once	TRBD1
TGTGCCAGCAGCTTGGGCGGGGTAGTTGGAGGTGAGCAGTTCTTC	CASSLGGVVGGEQFF	TRBJ2-1	TRBV5-4	-	-
TGTGCCAGCAGCGTAGGTGGCAGGGCGAGCGAGCAGTACTTC	CASSVGGRASEQYF	TRBJ2-7	TRBV9	-	-
TGTGCCAGCAGGAGGGTCACCATATATTTT	CASRRVTIYF	TRBJ1-3	TRBV2	-	-
TGTGCCAGCAGCAGAGGGACAGTCTCTGGAAACACCATATATTTT	CASSRGTVSGNTIYF	TRBJ1-3	TRBV5-4	-	TRBD1
TGTGCCAGCAGCCCAGACCTAGGGGGCAGGTTTGAAAAACTGTTTTTT	CASSPDLGGRFEKLFF	TRBJ1-4	TRBV11-3	-	TRBD1
TGTGCCAGCAGCTTAGGACAGAGCAATCAGCCCCAGCATTTT	CASSLGQSNQPQHF	TRBJ1-5	TRBV7-8	-	-
TGTGCCTGGAGTGTATCCCGCGAGCAGTACTTC	CAWSVSREQYF	TRBJ2-7	TRBV30	-	-
TGTGCCAGCAGAAAAGGGGAGGCGAGTGAAAAACTGTTTTTT	CASRKGEASEKLFF	TRBJ1-4	TRBV28	-	-